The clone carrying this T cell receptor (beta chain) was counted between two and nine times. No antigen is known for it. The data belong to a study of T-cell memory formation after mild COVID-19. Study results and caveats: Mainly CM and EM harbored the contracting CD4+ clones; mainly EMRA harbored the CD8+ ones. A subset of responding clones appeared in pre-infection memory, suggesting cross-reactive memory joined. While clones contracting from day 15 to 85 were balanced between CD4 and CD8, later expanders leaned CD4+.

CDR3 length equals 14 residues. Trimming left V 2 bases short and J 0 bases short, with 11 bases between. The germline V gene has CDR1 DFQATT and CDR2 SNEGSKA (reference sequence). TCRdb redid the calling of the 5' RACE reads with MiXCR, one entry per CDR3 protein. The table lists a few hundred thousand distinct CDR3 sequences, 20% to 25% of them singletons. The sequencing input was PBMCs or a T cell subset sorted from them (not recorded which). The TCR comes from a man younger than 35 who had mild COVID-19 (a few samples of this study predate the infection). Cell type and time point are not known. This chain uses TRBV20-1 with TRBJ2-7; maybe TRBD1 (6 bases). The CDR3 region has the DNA TGCAGTGCTAGATTACAGGGTCGCTCCTACGAGCAGTACTTC. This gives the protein CSARLQGRSYEQYF.